This TCR beta chain was sequenced in a study of Graves' ophthalmopathy and Graves' hyperthyroidism. This clonotype has a count of ten or more. Its specificity is not known. The germline CDR1 and CDR2 sequences are MNHEY and SMNVEV (reference sequence). With 5 bases removed from V and 1 base from J, the gap between germline ends came to 17 bases. CDR3 length: 16 residues. The authors amplified TCR beta CDR3 regions from RNA transcripts. HTBI primers served in a first-round RT-PCR, which a second-round multiplex PCR followed. TCRdb used MiXCR to reprocess the multiplex PCR reads, holding one entry per CDR3 protein. The table lists 200,000 to 250,000 distinct CDR3 sequences, just under 30% of them singletons. Exclusion criteria comprised other autoimmune diseases, uncontrolled infections, pregnancy or lactation in patients. Study conclusions and caveats: Using a 13-signature model, the authors split ophthalmopathy from stable hyperthyroidism, with roughly 90% sensitivity and roughly 83% specificity.

What was sequenced was peripheral blood. This receptor was obtained from a man over 45 with Graves' ophthalmopathy. The genes are TRBV27 and TRBJ2-5, with D possibly TRBD2 on 5 matching bases. The CDR3 nucleotides read TGTGCCAGCAGTAGCGGCCAGAGAGTGGCCCAAGAGACCCAGTACTTC. Translated: CASSSGQRVAQETQYF.